The present T cell receptor beta chain was sequenced within a study of T cell responses to AZD1222 COVID-19 vaccine. Germline trimming cut 2 bases from V and 2 bases from J; bases unmatched to any gene: 12. The CDR3 length is 17 residues. Germline CDR1 and CDR2: SQVTM and ANQGSEA. Points on this clone: The target antigen is unknown.

General study findings and limits: The donor group comprised mostly white British people and more females; the analysis possibly underestimated clonal diversity.

Repertoires were generated with immunoSEQ multiplex PCR, while TCRdb's copy carries only in-frame clones and drops some. The sample lists some 120,000 clones; approximately 90% were seen once. Second-dose groups at about 4 or about 12 weeks were pooled. Specimen: peripheral blood, collected 28 days after the second AZD1222 dose. This chain links TRBV29-1 with TRBJ2-5; 9 bases line up with TRBD2. This sequence originates from an adult who received the AZD1222 COVID-19 vaccine. As DNA, the CDR3 is TGCAGCGTTGAATCCCCTCTTCTAGCGGGGCTACAAGAGACCCAGTACTTC. Its translation is CSVESPLLAGLQETQYF.